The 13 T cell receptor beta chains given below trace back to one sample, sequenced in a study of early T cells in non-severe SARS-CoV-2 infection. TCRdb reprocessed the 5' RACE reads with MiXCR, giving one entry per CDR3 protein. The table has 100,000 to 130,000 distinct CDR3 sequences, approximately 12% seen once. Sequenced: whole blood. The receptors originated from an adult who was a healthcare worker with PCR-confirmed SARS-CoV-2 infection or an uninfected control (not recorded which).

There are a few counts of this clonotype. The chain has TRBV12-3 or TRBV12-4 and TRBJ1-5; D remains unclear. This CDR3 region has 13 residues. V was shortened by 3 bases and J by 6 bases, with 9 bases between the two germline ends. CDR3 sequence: CASSLPRPQPQHF. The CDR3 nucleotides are TGTGCCAGCAGTTTGCCCCGGCCTCAGCCCCAGCATTTT.

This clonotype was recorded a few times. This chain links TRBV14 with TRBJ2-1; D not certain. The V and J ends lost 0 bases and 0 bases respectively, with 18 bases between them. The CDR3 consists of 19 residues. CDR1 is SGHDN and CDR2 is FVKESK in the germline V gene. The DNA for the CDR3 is TGTGCCAGCAGCCAAGATCCGGCTTATCGGCGGAGCTCCTACAATGAGCAGTTCTTC. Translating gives CASSQDPAYRRSSYNEQFF.

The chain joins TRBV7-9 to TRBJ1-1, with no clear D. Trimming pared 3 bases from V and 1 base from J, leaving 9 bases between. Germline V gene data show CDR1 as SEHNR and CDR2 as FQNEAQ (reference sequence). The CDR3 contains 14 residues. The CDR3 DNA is TGTGCCAGCAGCTTGGCGGGAGAGAACACTGAAGCTTTCTTT. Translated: CASSLAGENTEAFF.

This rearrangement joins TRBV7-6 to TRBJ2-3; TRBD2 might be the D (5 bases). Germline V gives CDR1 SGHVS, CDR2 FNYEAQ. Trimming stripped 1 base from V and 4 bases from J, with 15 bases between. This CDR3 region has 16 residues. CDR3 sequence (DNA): TGTGCCAGCAGCTTAGGCGGGCCCTCAGTCGCAGATACGCAGTATTTT. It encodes CASSLGGPSVADTQYF. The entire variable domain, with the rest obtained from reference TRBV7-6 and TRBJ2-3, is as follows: GAGVSQSPRYKVTKRGQDVALRCDPISGHVSLYWYRQALGQGPEFLTYFNYEAQQDKSGLPNDRFSAERPEGSISTLTIQRTEQRDSAMYRCASSLGGPSVADTQYFGPGTRLTVL.

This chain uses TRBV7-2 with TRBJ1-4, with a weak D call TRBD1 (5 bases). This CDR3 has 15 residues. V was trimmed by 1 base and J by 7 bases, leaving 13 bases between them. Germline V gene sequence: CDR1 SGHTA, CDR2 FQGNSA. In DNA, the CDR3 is TGTGCCAGCAGCTTAGAAGCCAGGGAGGGTGAAAAACTGTTTTTT. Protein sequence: CASSLEAREGEKLFF.

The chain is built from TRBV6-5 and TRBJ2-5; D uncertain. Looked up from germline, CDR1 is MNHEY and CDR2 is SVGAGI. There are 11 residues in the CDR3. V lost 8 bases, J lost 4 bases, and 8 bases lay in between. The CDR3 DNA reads TGTGCCAGCCAAGCACGAGAGACCCAGTACTTC. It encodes CASQARETQYF.

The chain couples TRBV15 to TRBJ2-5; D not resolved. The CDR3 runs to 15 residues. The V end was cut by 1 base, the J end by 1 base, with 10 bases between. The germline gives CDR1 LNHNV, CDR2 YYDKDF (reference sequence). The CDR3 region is CATSRAGRTQETQYF. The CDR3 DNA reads TGTGCCACCAGCAGAGCCGGACGGACCCAAGAGACCCAGTACTTC.

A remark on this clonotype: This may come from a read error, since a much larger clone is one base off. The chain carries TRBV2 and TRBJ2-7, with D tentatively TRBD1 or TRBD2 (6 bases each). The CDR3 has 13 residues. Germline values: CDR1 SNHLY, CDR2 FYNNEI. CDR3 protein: CASINVGGGEQCF. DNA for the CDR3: TGTGCCAGCATCAACGTCGGGGGCGGCGAGCAGTGCTTC.

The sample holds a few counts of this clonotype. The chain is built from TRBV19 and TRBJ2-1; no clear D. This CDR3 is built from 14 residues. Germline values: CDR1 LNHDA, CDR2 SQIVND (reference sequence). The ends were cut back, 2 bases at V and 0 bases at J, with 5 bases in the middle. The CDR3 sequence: CASSIYNSYNEQFF. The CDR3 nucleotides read TGTGCCAGTAGTATATATAACTCCTACAATGAGCAGTTCTTC.

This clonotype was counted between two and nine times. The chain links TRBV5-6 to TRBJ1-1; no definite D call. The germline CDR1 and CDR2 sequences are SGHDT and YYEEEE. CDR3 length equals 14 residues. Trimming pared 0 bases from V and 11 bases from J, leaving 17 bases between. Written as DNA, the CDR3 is TGTGCCAGCAGCTTGGGGGCGGAGAGGGATGAGGCTTTCTTT. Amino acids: CASSLGAERDEAFF.

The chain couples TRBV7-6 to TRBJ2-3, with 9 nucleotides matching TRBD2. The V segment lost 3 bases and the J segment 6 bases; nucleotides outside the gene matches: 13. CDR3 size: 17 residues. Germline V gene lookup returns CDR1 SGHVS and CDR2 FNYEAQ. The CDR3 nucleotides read TGTGCCAGCAGCTTTCTGGGTAGCGGGAGCGATGCCGATACGCAGTATTTT. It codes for CASSFLGSGSDADTQYF.

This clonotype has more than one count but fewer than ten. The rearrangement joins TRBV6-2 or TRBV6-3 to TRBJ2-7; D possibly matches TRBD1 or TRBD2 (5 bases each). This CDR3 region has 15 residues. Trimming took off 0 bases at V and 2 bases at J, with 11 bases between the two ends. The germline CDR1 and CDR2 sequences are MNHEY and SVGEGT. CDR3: CASSYSAGTPYEQYF. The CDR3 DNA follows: TGTGCCAGCAGTTACTCCGCCGGGACCCCCTACGAGCAGTACTTC.

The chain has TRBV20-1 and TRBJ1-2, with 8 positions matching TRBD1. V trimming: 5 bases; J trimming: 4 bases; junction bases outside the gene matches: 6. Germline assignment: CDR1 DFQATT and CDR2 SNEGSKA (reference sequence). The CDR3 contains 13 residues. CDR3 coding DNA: TGCAGTGCTGTCAGCGGACAGGGCTATGGCTACACCTTC. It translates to CSAVSGQGYGYTF.